The rows below give T cell receptor beta chains drawn from one sample of a study of shared clonotypes between healthy human individuals. Profiled with immunoSEQ multiplex PCR; TCRdb holds only in-frame clones, not every one. The sample lists some 2,000,000 clones, around 95% occurring once. The sequencing sample was made of naive CD4+ T cells sorted from blood. All receptors derive from a young man in good health. The CDR3 runs from the conserved cysteine through the conserved F or W. The D gene is left open where the match is weak. Size is stated for part of the rows, as once, few or many counts, or as a class when the clone is expanded.

TRBV28,.,TRBJ1-5,.,TGTGCCAGCAGTTTATGGAGGGATGGGCCCCAGCATTTT,CASSLWRDGPQHF
TRBV6-5,.,TRBJ1-5,.,TGTGCCAGCCATTCGGTGGGGCAGCCCCAGCATTTT,CASHSVGQPQHF
TRBV29-1,.,TRBJ1-1,.,TGCAGCGTTGCAAGGTCTGGGGGTGAAGCTTTCTTT,CSVARSGGEAFF
TRBV6-1,.,TRBJ2-7,TRBD2,TGTGCCAGCAGCCGGGGGGACGGGCCCTACGAGCAGTACTTC,CASSRGDGPYEQYF
TRBV6-1,.,TRBJ2-7,TRBD2,TGTGCCAGCAGCGCGGGGGGAAGCGGGGCCGAGCAGTACTTC,CASSAGGSGAEQYF
TRBV7-2,.,TRBJ1-5,TRBD1,TGTGCCAGCAGCCGGGGACAGGCCCTGAGCAATCAGCCCCAGCATTTT,CASSRGQALSNQPQHF
TRBV6-1,.,TRBJ2-3,.,TGTGCCAGCAGATCATCGGGTCGGGATACGCAGTATTTT,CASRSSGRDTQYF
TRBV30,.,TRBJ1-5,.,TGTGCCTGGAGTGTGGGGGCGAGAACTAGCAATCAGCCCCAGCATTTT,CAWSVGARTSNQPQHF
TRBV18,.,TRBJ2-7,.,TGTGCCAGCTCACCATCGACAGGACCGACGGAGCAGTACTTC,CASSPSTGPTEQYF
TRBV2,.,TRBJ1-1,.,TGTGCCAGCAGTGGACAGAGCAACACTGAAGCTTTCTTT,CASSGQSNTEAFF
TRBV11-3,.,TRBJ1-1,TRBD1,TGTGCCAGCAGCTTACAGGGGGCTAACACTGAAGCTTTCTTT,CASSLQGANTEAFF
TRBV19,.,TRBJ2-7,TRBD2,TGTGCCAGTAGTATAGGAGCGGGGAGGATTGCCGAGCAGTACTTC,CASSIGAGRIAEQYF
TRBV20-1,once,TRBJ1-1,.,TGCAGTGCTCGACCGGGGGCGGAAGCTTTCTTT,CSARPGAEAFF
TRBV18,.,TRBJ2-7,TRBD1,TGTGCCAGCTCACCAGAAGGACAGGACACCTACGAGCAGTACTTC,CASSPEGQDTYEQYF
TRBV10-3,.,TRBJ2-5,.,TGTGCCATCAGGGACTACCCTGAAGAGACCCAGTACTTC,CAIRDYPEETQYF
TRBV7-2,.,TRBJ2-1,TRBD2,TGTGCCAGCAGCTTAGTGCGACTAGCGGGACAACGGAATGAGCAGTTCTTC,CASSLVRLAGQRNEQFF
TRBV5-1,.,TRBJ1-2,TRBD1,TGCGCCAGCAGCCTGGGACAGGACTATGGCTACACCTTC,CASSLGQDYGYTF
TRBV30,.,TRBJ2-3,.,TGTGCCTGGAGTGTAATTGGGCCAGATACGCAGTATTTT,CAWSVIGPDTQYF
TRBV5-1,once,TRBJ2-2,.,TGCGCCAGCAGCAGGGTTTTCGACACCGGGGAGCTGTTTTTT,CASSRVFDTGELFF
TRBV10-2,.,TRBJ2-7,.,TGCGCCAGCAGTGAAGACGGCGGGTGGAGCTCCTACGAGCAGTACTTC,CASSEDGGWSSYEQYF
TRBV6-1,.,TRBJ2-1,.,TGTGCCAGCAGTGAACAGTGGGGGGGCGATGAGCAGTTCTTC,CASSEQWGGDEQFF